Sequencing of this TCR beta chain was carried out in a study of CD8+ T cells in alopecia areata. The wider study: Female C3H/HeJ mice aged about 7-10 weeks received skin from roughly 6-13-month-old C3H/HeJ donors with spontaneous alopecia. Findings and limits, study-wide: Resident alphabeta T cells of normal skin are also sequenced in scalp samples. Lesional tissue from the scalp (especially in alopecia totalis/universalis) showed higher clonality than normal scalp.

Sequencing templates came from extracted RNA that was reverse transcribed into cDNA. Produced via immunoSEQ multiplex PCR; TCRdb's table is partial and in-frame only. This sample comprises 200,000 to 300,000 clones, none seen once only. On the basis of CD4, CD8alpha, NKG2D, NKG2ACE and other markers, pooled cutaneous lymph node cells were sorted. This clone was picked up a small number of times. No antigen is known for it. The genes and germline here are from mouse. The CDR3 extends 4 residues past the end of the read, so its final part is completed from the germline J gene. V lost 4 bases to trimming and J lost 1 base, with 9 bases between them. Germline V CDR1 and CDR2: NSHNY, SYGAGN. The CDR3 contains 14 residues.

The sequence came from a C3H/HeJ mouse with alopecia areata. For the strain, the MHC haplotype given is H2-k. Material: CD4+ T cells sorted from a lymph node. The chain couples TRBV13-1 to TRBJ2-1; the D gene is possibly TRBD1 (6 bases). The CDR3 here is CASSRTVNYAEQFF. CDR3 DNA (partial): TGTGCCAGCAGTCGGACAGTAAACTATGCT.